This TCR beta chain appears in the sequencing data of a study of CD8 T cells in ankylosing spondylitis. Molecular-barcoded quantitative 5'-RACE produced these TCR beta libraries. TCRdb redid the calling of the 5' RACE reads with MiXCR, one entry per CDR3 protein. Among under 170,000 distinct CDR3 sequences listed, approximately 48% were seen once. Germline-derived CDR1 and CDR2 are ENHRY and SYGVKD. V trimming: 4 bases; J trimming: 9 bases; junction bases outside the gene matches: 5. This CDR3 is built from 14 residues. Specimen: synovial fluid, either unsorted or a sorted T cell fraction (not recorded which). The chain couples TRBV10-3 to TRBJ1-6; 8 bases map to TRBD1. This receptor was obtained from a male donor with ankylosing spondylitis. CDR3 nucleotides: TGTGCCATCAGTGCAGTGACAGGGGCTTCACCCCTCCACTTT. Amino acids: CAISAVTGASPLHF.